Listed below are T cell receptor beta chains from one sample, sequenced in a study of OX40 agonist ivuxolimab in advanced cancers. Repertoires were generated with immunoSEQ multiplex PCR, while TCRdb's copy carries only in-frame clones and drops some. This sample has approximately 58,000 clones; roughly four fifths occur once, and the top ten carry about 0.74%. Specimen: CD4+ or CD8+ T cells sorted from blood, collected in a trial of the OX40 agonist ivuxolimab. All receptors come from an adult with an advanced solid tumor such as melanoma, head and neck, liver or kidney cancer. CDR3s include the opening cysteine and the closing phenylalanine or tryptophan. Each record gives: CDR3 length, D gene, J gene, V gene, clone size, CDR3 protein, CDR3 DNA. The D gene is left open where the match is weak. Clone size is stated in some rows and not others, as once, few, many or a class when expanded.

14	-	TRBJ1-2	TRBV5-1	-	CAGSLEQGRYGYTF	TGCGCCGGCAGCTTGGAACAGGGCCGATATGGCTACACCTTC
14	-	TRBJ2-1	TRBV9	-	CASSVRGDYNEQFF	TGTGCCAGCAGCGTAAGGGGGGACTACAATGAGCAGTTCTTC
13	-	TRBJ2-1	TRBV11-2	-	CASSLDQNNEQFF	TGTGCCAGCAGCTTAGACCAGAACAATGAGCAGTTCTTC
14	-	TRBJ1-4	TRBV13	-	CASSLKVTNEKLFF	TGTGCCAGCAGCTTGAAAGTAACTAATGAAAAACTGTTTTTT
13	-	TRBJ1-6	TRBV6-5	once	CASSWDRNSPLHF	TGTGCCAGCAGTTGGGACCGAAATTCACCCCTCCACTTT
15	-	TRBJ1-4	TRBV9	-	CASSVERAPNEKLFF	TGTGCCAGCAGCGTAGAGAGGGCCCCTAATGAAAAACTGTTTTTT
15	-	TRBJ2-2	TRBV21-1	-	CASSKVPGRDGELFF	TGTGCCAGCAGCAAAGTACCTGGTCGGGACGGGGAGCTGTTTTTT
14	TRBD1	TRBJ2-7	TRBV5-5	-	CASSRGQALYEQYF	TGTGCCAGCAGCCGGGGACAGGCCCTCTACGAGCAGTACTTC
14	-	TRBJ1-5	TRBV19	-	CASSIAQSNQPQHF	TGTGCCAGTAGTATAGCTCAGAGCAATCAGCCCCAGCATTTT
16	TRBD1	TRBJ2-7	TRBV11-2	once	CASSPRDRGGPYEQYF	TGTGCCAGCAGCCCGAGGGACAGGGGGGGACCCTACGAGCAGTACTTC